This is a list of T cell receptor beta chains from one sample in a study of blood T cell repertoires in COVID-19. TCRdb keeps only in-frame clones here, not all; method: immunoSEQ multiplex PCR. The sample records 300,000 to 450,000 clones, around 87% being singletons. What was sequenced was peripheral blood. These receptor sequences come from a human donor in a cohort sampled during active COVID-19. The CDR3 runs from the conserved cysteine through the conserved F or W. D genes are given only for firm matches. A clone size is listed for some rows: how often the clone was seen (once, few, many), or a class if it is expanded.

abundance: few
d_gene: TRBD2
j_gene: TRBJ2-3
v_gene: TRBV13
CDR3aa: CASSLMVPGASGASDTQYF
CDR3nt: TGTGCCAGCAGCTTAATGGTGCCCGGGGCTAGCGGGGCTTCAGATACGCAGTATTTT

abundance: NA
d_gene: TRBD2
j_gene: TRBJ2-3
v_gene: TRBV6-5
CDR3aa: CASSLSGSSDTQYF
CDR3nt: TGTGCCAGCAGTCTCAGCGGGAGTTCCGATACGCAGTATTTT

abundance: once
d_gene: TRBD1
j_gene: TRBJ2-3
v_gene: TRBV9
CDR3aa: CASSLGGQGSTDTQYF
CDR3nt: TGTGCCAGCAGCTTGGGGGGACAGGGGAGCACAGATACGCAGTATTTT

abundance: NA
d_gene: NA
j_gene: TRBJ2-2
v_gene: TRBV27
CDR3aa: CASSRGFGELFF
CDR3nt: TGTGCCAGCAGCCGCGGGTTCGGGGAGCTGTTTTTT

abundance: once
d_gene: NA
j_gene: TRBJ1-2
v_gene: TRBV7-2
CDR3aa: CASSSGQRSYGYTF
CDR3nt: TGTGCCAGCAGCTCCGGACAGCGTTCCTATGGCTACACCTTC

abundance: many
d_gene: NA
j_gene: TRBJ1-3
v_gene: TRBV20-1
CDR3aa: CSASSAGMVPGNTIYF
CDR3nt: TGCAGTGCTAGTAGTGCAGGGATGGTTCCTGGAAACACCATATATTTT

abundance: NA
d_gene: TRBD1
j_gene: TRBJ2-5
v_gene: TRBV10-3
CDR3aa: CAISDRDSGETQYF
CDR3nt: TGTGCCATCAGTGACCGGGACAGCGGAGAGACCCAGTACTTC

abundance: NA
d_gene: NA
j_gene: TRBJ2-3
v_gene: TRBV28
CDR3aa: CASSLKVGADTQYF
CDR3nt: TGTGCCAGCAGTTTAAAAGTGGGCGCAGATACGCAGTATTTT

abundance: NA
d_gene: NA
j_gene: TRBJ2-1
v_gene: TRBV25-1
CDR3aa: CASSKMGGGLLNNEQFF
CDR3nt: TGTGCCAGCAGTAAGATGGGCGGGGGCCTTTTAAACAATGAGCAGTTCTTC

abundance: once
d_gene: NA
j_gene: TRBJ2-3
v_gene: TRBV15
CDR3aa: CATSRGGLLTDTQYF
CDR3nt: TGTGCCACCAGCAGAGGGGGACTTCTCACAGATACGCAGTATTTT

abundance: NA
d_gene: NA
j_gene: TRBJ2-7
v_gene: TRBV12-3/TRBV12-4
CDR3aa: CASSFLQSEQYF
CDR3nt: TGTGCCAGCAGTTTTTTACAGAGCGAGCAGTACTTC

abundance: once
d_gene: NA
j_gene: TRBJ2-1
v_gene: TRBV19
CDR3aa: CASSIDPRGSSYNEQFF
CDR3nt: TGTGCCAGTAGTATAGATCCGCGGGGAAGCTCCTACAATGAGCAGTTCTTC

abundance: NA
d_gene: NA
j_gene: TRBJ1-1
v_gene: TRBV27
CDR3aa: CASSGRGEDTEAFF
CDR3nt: TGTGCCAGCAGTGGGAGGGGGGAGGACACTGAAGCTTTCTTT

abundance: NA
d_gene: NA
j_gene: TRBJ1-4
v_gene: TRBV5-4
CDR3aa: CASSLGGGRTNEKLFF
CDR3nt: TGTGCCAGCAGCTTGGGCGGGGGGCGGACAAATGAAAAACTGTTTTTT

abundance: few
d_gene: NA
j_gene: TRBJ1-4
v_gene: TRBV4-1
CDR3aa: CASSLTPANEKLFF
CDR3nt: TGCGCCAGCAGCTTGACTCCGGCAAATGAAAAACTGTTTTTT

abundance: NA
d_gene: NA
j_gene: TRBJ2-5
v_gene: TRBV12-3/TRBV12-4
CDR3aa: CASSSRETQYF
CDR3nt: TGTGCCAGCAGTTCGCGGGAGACCCAGTACTTC

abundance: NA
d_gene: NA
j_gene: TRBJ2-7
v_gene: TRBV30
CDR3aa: CALDVFQGNNEQYF
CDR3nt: TGTGCCTTGGACGTCTTTCAGGGCAACAACGAGCAGTACTTC

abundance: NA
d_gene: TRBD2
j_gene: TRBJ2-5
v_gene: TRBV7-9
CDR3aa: CASSLGEGQETQYF
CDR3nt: TGTGCCAGCAGCTTAGGGGAGGGGCAAGAGACCCAGTACTTC

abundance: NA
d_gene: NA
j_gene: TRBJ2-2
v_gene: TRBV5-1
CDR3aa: CASSFLLADSGELFF
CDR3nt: TGCGCCAGCAGCTTTCTACTAGCTGACTCCGGGGAGCTGTTTTTT

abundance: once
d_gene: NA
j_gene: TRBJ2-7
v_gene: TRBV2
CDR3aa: CASSAAVNSYEQYF
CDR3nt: TGTGCCAGCAGCGCCGCGGTGAACTCCTACGAGCAGTACTTC

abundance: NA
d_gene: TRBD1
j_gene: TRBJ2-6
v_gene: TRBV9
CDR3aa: CASLGGQGISGANVLTF
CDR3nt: TGTGCCAGCCTCGGGGGACAGGGGATTTCTGGGGCCAACGTCCTGACTTTC

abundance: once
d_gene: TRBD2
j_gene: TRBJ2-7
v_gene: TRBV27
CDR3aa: CASRGLAGVGYEQYF
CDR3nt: TGTGCCAGCAGGGGTCTAGCGGGAGTAGGTTACGAGCAGTACTTC

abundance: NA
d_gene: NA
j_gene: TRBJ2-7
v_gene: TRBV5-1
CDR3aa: CASSLGGLTGTYEQYF
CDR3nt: TGCGCCAGCAGCTTGGGCGGGCTGACAGGAACCTACGAGCAGTACTTC

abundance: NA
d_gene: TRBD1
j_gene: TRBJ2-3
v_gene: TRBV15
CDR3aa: CATSRNPGQGTDTQYF
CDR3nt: TGTGCCACCAGCAGAAATCCGGGACAGGGGACAGATACGCAGTATTTT

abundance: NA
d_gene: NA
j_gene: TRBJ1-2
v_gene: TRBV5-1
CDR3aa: CASSLTGGGYTF
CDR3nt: TGCGCCAGCAGCTTGACCGGGGGGGGCTACACCTTC

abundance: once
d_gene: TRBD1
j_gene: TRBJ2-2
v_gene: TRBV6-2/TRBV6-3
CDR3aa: CASSYLRQGAYPGELFF
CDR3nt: TGTGCCAGCAGTTACCTCCGACAGGGGGCTTACCCCGGGGAGCTGTTTTTT

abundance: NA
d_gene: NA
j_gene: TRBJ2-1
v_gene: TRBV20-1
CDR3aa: CSASDPGGEQFF
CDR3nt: TGCAGTGCTAGTGACCCAGGCGGGGAGCAGTTCTTC

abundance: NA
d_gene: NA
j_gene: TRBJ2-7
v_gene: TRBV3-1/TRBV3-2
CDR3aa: CASSQGQVSYEQYF
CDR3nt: TGTGCCAGCAGCCAAGGACAGGTCTCCTACGAGCAGTACTTC